Here is one T cell receptor beta chain with its context. What this receptor recognizes is not known. No per-base quality is available; no much larger clone lies one base away. The CDR3 regions of human TCRbeta chains were analyzed by immunosequencing. Regarding the original processing steps: TCRs in the repertoires were matched against a reference library of SARS-CoV-2-specific TCRs that had been generated with the MIRA antigen-specificity platform. Breadth was defined as the fraction of unique TCRs that were SARS-CoV-2-associated, and depth was defined as the fraction of total T cells that were SARS-CoV-2-associated. Using the MIRA data, each spike-specific TCR was mapped to the spike region that the TCR reacts to and placed in a CD4 or CD8 class. Log10-transformed breadth and depth values were compared by one-way ANOVA with Sidak's multiple comparisons tests. TCRdb retrieved this table from immuneACCESS and kept in-frame rearrangements only. Not all clones are present; in checked studies, unresolved V genes account for under half, and no reason is known for the remainder. That table supplies the V and J calls and clone size; D and trimming were determined from the DNA. The sample includes about 100,000 clones, with about 86% observed a single time. The top ten clonotypes cover about 5% of the sample.

The time point label of this sample denotes: baseline before first vaccination. Vaccinee samples were obtained from the UK trials COV001 and COV002, which included a single-blind randomized controlled phase 2/3 trial of AZD1222 (ChAdOx1 nCoV-19) in healthy adults. For TCRbeta chain sequencing, PBMC samples from trial participants were taken at day 0 and at day 28 after the second dose. From the cysteine up to the phenylalanine, the CDR3 has a length of 13 residues. CDR3 DNA only is kept here, 39 bases in frame from base 1. V sheds 3 bases and J sheds 0 bases, leaving 5 bases between their ends. The data derive from a study of T cell responses to AZD1222 COVID-19 vaccine (dated by TCRdb to about 2021). The study in broad terms: AZD1222 recipients given second doses at about 4 weeks or at about 12 weeks were pooled, since spike-specific TCR depth and breadth were not found to differ between the two schedules. TCR sequencing covered 230 to 250 trial participants: about 210 given two doses of AZD1222 and around 26 given two doses of MenACWY control vaccine. Enrollment into the trials was organized by age into subgroups of 18-55, 56-69 and 70-plus years, and those subgroups contained around 150, 28 and 57 TCR-sequenced participants, respectively. What the research found in general, with its limitations: CD4 TCRs associated with the vaccine covered the entire spike protein, and the dominant responses were in regions 160-218 and 743-854. After two AZD1222 doses, spike-specific TCR breadth and depth were significantly higher than at day 0 and than in MenACWY recipients. The 56-69-year group was small, and its depth increase did not reach significance, likely because of low power. Conclusions about previously exposed vaccinees were limited because only six AZD1222 recipients were SARS-CoV-2 seropositive at baseline. Nearly half of unique spike-specific TCRs reportedly recognized epitopes outside regions mutated in the B.1.351 and B.1.1.7 variants. Most participants were white British and females outnumbered males, and the authors suggested that clonal diversity may have been underestimated. Because no day 14 peak-response samples were available, the repertoires could be characterized only after the peak T cell response.

The receptor's source is an adult in good health. Recombination linked TRBV12-3 or TRBV12-4 to TRBJ1-2, with no D gene named confidently. The sequencing used peripheral blood, collected on day 0 of AZD1222 vaccination. The CDR3 here reads CASSLGANYGYTF. At the DNA level, the sequence is TGTGCCAGCAGTTTGGGCGCTAACTATGGCTACACCTTC.